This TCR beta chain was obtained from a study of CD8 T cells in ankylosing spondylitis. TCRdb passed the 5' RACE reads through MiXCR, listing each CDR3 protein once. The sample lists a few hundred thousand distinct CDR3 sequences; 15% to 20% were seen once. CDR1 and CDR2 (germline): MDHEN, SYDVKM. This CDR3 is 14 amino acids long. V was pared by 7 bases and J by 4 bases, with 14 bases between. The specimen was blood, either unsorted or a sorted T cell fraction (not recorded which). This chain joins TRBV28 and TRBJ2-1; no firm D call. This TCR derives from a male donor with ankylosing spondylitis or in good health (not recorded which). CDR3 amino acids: CASMATRVYNEQFF. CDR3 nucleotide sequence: TGTGCCAGCATGGCCACAAGGGTTTACAATGAGCAGTTCTTC.